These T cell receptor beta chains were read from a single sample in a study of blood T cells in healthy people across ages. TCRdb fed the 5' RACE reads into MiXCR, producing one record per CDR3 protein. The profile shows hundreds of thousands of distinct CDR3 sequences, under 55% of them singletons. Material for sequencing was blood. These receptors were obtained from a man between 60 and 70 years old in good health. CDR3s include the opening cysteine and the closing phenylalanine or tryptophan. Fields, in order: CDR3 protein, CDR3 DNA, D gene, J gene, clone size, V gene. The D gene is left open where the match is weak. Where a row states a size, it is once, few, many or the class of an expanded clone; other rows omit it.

cdr3_aa: CASSSAGGGEQFF
cdr3_nt: TGTGCCAGCAGCTCCGCCGGGGGGGGCGAGCAGTTCTTC
d_call: TRBD2
j_call: TRBJ2-1
clone_size: .
v_call: TRBV7-2

cdr3_aa: CASSEQGPTGGETQYF
cdr3_nt: TGTGCCAGCAGTGAACAAGGCCCCACGGGAGGAGAGACCCAGTACTTC
d_call: TRBD2
j_call: TRBJ2-5
clone_size: few
v_call: TRBV25-1

cdr3_aa: CASSATGLKSEQYF
cdr3_nt: TGTGCCAGCAGCGCGACAGGGCTCAAGTCCGAGCAGTACTTC
d_call: TRBD1
j_call: TRBJ2-7
clone_size: .
v_call: TRBV5-5

cdr3_aa: CSAKRLARNTDTQYF
cdr3_nt: TGCAGTGCCAAGAGACTAGCTCGGAACACAGATACGCAGTATTTT
d_call: TRBD2
j_call: TRBJ2-3
clone_size: .
v_call: TRBV20-1

cdr3_aa: CASSLPRGQGYEQYF
cdr3_nt: TGTGCCAGCAGCTTACCCCGGGGACAAGGCTACGAGCAGTACTTC
d_call: .
j_call: TRBJ2-7
clone_size: few
v_call: TRBV7-9

cdr3_aa: CSVEDTGRADTEAFF
cdr3_nt: TGCAGCGTTGAAGATACTGGCAGGGCAGACACTGAAGCTTTCTTT
d_call: .
j_call: TRBJ1-1
clone_size: .
v_call: TRBV29-1

cdr3_aa: CSARARTGDRQAYGYTF
cdr3_nt: TGCAGTGCTAGAGCTCGGACAGGGGACCGCCAGGCTTATGGCTACACCTTC
d_call: TRBD1
j_call: TRBJ1-2
clone_size: .
v_call: TRBV20-1

cdr3_aa: CASSSGQGAIDEQYF
cdr3_nt: TGTGCCAGCAGCTCGGGACAGGGGGCCATAGACGAGCAGTACTTC
d_call: TRBD1
j_call: TRBJ2-7
clone_size: once
v_call: TRBV7-9

cdr3_aa: CASSLFAEQYF
cdr3_nt: TGTGCCAGCAGCTTGTTTGCCGAGCAGTACTTC
d_call: .
j_call: TRBJ2-7
clone_size: .
v_call: TRBV5-6

cdr3_aa: CSAGRSLEETQYF
cdr3_nt: TGCAGTGCTGGAAGGTCCCTGGAAGAGACCCAGTACTTC
d_call: .
j_call: TRBJ2-5
clone_size: .
v_call: TRBV20-1

cdr3_aa: CAISPGQGLGNTIYF
cdr3_nt: TGTGCCATCAGTCCGGGACAGGGATTAGGAAACACCATATATTTT
d_call: TRBD1
j_call: TRBJ1-3
clone_size: .
v_call: TRBV10-3

cdr3_aa: CSVARVGRDRYEQYF
cdr3_nt: TGCAGCGTTGCAAGGGTAGGGAGGGATAGATACGAGCAGTACTTC
d_call: TRBD2
j_call: TRBJ2-7
clone_size: .
v_call: TRBV29-1

cdr3_aa: CASSLAPGEVANEQFF
cdr3_nt: TGTGCCAGCAGCTTAGCTCCCGGGGAGGTGGCCAATGAGCAGTTCTTC
d_call: .
j_call: TRBJ2-1
clone_size: few
v_call: TRBV7-9

cdr3_aa: CASTTQDRGFSPLHF
cdr3_nt: TGTGCCAGCACCACTCAGGACAGGGGTTTTTCACCCCTCCACTTT
d_call: TRBD1
j_call: TRBJ1-6
clone_size: .
v_call: TRBV5-5

cdr3_aa: CASSLLGGNTDTQYF
cdr3_nt: TGTGCCAGCAGCCTACTTGGGGGGAACACAGATACGCAGTATTTT
d_call: .
j_call: TRBJ2-3
clone_size: .
v_call: TRBV7-6

cdr3_aa: CASSSQGTQYF
cdr3_nt: TGTGCCAGCAGCTCTCAAGGGACCCAGTACTTC
d_call: .
j_call: TRBJ2-5
clone_size: .
v_call: TRBV7-9

cdr3_aa: CASSPEKGTQFF
cdr3_nt: TGTGCCAGCTCACCGGAAAAAGGGACCCAGTTCTTC
d_call: .
j_call: TRBJ2-1
clone_size: .
v_call: TRBV18

cdr3_aa: CASRRNAYEQYF
cdr3_nt: TGTGCCAGCAGAAGGAATGCCTACGAGCAGTACTTC
d_call: .
j_call: TRBJ2-7
clone_size: .
v_call: TRBV6-5

cdr3_aa: CSARDGAVGTDTQYF
cdr3_nt: TGCAGTGCTAGAGATGGCGCGGTAGGCACAGATACGCAGTATTTT
d_call: .
j_call: TRBJ2-3
clone_size: .
v_call: TRBV20-1

cdr3_aa: CSASRDSVSSYNSPLHF
cdr3_nt: TGCAGTGCTAGCCGGGACAGCGTGAGCTCCTATAATTCACCCCTCCACTTT
d_call: TRBD1
j_call: TRBJ1-6
clone_size: few
v_call: TRBV20-1

cdr3_aa: CASSYGTSGVYNEQFF
cdr3_nt: TGTGCCAGCAGCTACGGGACTAGCGGGGTGTACAATGAGCAGTTCTTC
d_call: TRBD2
j_call: TRBJ2-1
clone_size: .
v_call: TRBV7-9

cdr3_aa: CASSTGGVGERETQYF
cdr3_nt: TGTGCCAGTAGCACCGGTGGAGTTGGAGAACGGGAGACCCAGTACTTC
d_call: .
j_call: TRBJ2-5
clone_size: .
v_call: TRBV19

cdr3_aa: CASRRLLASAYNEQFF
cdr3_nt: TGTGCCAGTAGGAGGCTACTGGCTAGCGCCTACAATGAACAGTTCTTC
d_call: .
j_call: TRBJ2-1
clone_size: .
v_call: TRBV7-2

cdr3_aa: CASSQDRAQGKYPEAFF
cdr3_nt: TGCGCCAGCAGCCAAGATCGGGCACAGGGTAAATACCCTGAAGCTTTCTTT
d_call: .
j_call: TRBJ1-1
clone_size: .
v_call: TRBV4-3

cdr3_aa: CASNRDRGNYGYTF
cdr3_nt: TGTGCCAGCAACCGAGACAGGGGAAACTATGGCTACACCTTC
d_call: TRBD1
j_call: TRBJ1-2
clone_size: .
v_call: TRBV6-6

cdr3_aa: CASSPNARGRMNEQFF
cdr3_nt: TGCGCCAGCAGCCCAAACGCGAGGGGCAGGATGAATGAGCAGTTCTTC
d_call: .
j_call: TRBJ2-1
clone_size: .
v_call: TRBV4-1

cdr3_aa: CASSTGPPGSYEQYF
cdr3_nt: TGTGCCAGCAGTACAGGACCTCCGGGCTCCTACGAGCAGTACTTC
d_call: .
j_call: TRBJ2-7
clone_size: .
v_call: TRBV27

cdr3_aa: CASNGASQETQYF
cdr3_nt: TGTGCCAGCAATGGGGCCAGTCAAGAGACCCAGTACTTC
d_call: .
j_call: TRBJ2-5
clone_size: few
v_call: TRBV7-9

cdr3_aa: CASSLEATWGDGYTF
cdr3_nt: TGCGCCAGCAGCTTGGAAGCCACTTGGGGAGACGGCTACACCTTC
d_call: .
j_call: TRBJ1-2
clone_size: .
v_call: TRBV5-1

cdr3_aa: CASTRDTEAFF
cdr3_nt: TGTGCCAGCACCCGGGACACTGAAGCTTTCTTT
d_call: .
j_call: TRBJ1-1
clone_size: .
v_call: TRBV12-3/TRBV12-4

cdr3_aa: CASSVGGHYGYTF
cdr3_nt: TGTGCCAGCAGTGTCGGGGGTCATTATGGCTACACCTTC
d_call: .
j_call: TRBJ1-2
clone_size: .
v_call: TRBV12-3/TRBV12-4

cdr3_aa: CASSGTARETQYF
cdr3_nt: TGTGCCAGCAGTGGGACAGCGCGAGAGACCCAGTACTTC
d_call: .
j_call: TRBJ2-5
clone_size: few
v_call: TRBV2

cdr3_aa: CSARGLLASNSYEQYF
cdr3_nt: TGCAGTGCTAGGGGGTTACTAGCGAGTAATTCCTACGAGCAGTACTTC
d_call: TRBD2
j_call: TRBJ2-7
clone_size: few
v_call: TRBV20-1

cdr3_aa: CSAQQGKNNSPLHF
cdr3_nt: TGCAGTGCTCAACAGGGAAAGAATAATTCACCCCTCCACTTT
d_call: .
j_call: TRBJ1-6
clone_size: .
v_call: TRBV20-1

cdr3_aa: CASSQVDREYEKLFF
cdr3_nt: TGCGCCAGCAGCCAAGTGGACAGGGAATATGAAAAACTGTTTTTT
d_call: TRBD1
j_call: TRBJ1-4
clone_size: .
v_call: TRBV4-3

cdr3_aa: CVSSLYWSKKETQYF
cdr3_nt: TGTGTCAGCAGTTTATATTGGAGTAAGAAAGAGACCCAGTACTTC
d_call: .
j_call: TRBJ2-5
clone_size: few
v_call: TRBV12-3/TRBV12-4

cdr3_aa: CASSQRTGTSEKLFF
cdr3_nt: TGTGCCAGCAGCCAACGGACAGGGACAAGTGAAAAACTGTTTTTT
d_call: TRBD1
j_call: TRBJ1-4
clone_size: .
v_call: TRBV11-3